A selection of T cell receptor beta chains follows, all from one sample in a study of control samples from healthy donors and cancer patients. The protocol was immunoSEQ multiplex PCR, while the TCRdb copy is restricted to in-frame clones and leaves out a portion. This sample yields over 100,000 clones, of which about 90% are seen a single time; around 2.1% belongs to the top ten. Sample: blood. The receptor set was obtained from a woman aged 50 to 60 in good health. Each CDR3 is given without its conserved first and last residue. Fields, in order: J gene, clone size, V gene, CDR3 protein. Size is omitted from some rows. Given values are once, few, many or a class for expanded clones.

TRBJ2-2	NA	TRBV18	ASSPPQTGGRGTGELF
TRBJ2-6	NA	TRBV5-8	ASSLDVGLGANVLT
TRBJ1-2	NA	TRBV27	ASSLNPGSSNYGYT
TRBJ2-3	NA	TRBV2	ASSEEFTDTQY
TRBJ1-1	NA	TRBV5-6	ASSLRFPGITEAF
TRBJ1-4	NA	TRBV6-5	ASSLRGNEKLF
TRBJ1-1	NA	TRBV7-8	ASSSGRDTEAF
TRBJ1-1	NA	TRBV4-1	ASSQDTQGTEAF
TRBJ2-4	NA	TRBV5-6	ASSGQGFGNIQY
TRBJ2-4	NA	TRBV21-1	ARPRREQVDKGKNIQY
TRBJ2-5	NA	TRBV30	ACRGRETQY
TRBJ2-5	NA	TRBV30	AWSRGTSGAHGAQY
TRBJ2-4	NA	TRBV10-2	ASSESPKNIQY
TRBJ2-5	NA	TRBV10-1	ASRKTGTEIAETQY
TRBJ2-4	NA	TRBV28	ASSPPGAQENIQY
TRBJ2-1	few	TRBV6-2/TRBV6-3	ASSYSEEVNEQF
TRBJ2-2	NA	TRBV10-2	ASSVWQAPNTGELF
TRBJ2-2	NA	TRBV5-1	ASSREQGWGTSGTGELF
TRBJ2-5	NA	TRBV5-4	ASSSLLAGQETQY
TRBJ2-1	NA	TRBV5-1	ASSKGPHNEQF
TRBJ2-2	once	TRBV6-4	ASSEGTSGRKGELF
TRBJ2-1	once	TRBV5-4	ASSKEGPPQYNEQF
TRBJ2-7	NA	TRBV19	ASSIRDNYEQY
TRBJ1-1	NA	TRBV27	ASSSDNLGTEAF
TRBJ2-7	NA	TRBV5-4	ASSSSGIYEQY
TRBJ2-6	NA	TRBV5-5	ASSLVAGLSSGANVLT
TRBJ1-2	NA	TRBV28	ASSLGTGGSFGYGYT
TRBJ2-4	NA	TRBV28	ASSRGGDVNIQY
TRBJ1-1	once	TRBV5-5	ASSTTEGNTEAF
TRBJ2-1	NA	TRBV7-8	ASSLEQGPSNEQF
TRBJ2-1	NA	TRBV9	ASSVDQGGNRGEEQF
TRBJ2-5	NA	TRBV7-7	ASSQSGTSGTQY
TRBJ2-3	NA	TRBV5-1	ASSLDLLDTQY
TRBJ2-7	NA	TRBV20-1	SASTGTGGAYEQY
TRBJ1-5	NA	TRBV28	ASSPNRGGNQPQH
TRBJ1-2	NA	TRBV13	ASSLLGSSNYGYT
TRBJ2-1	NA	TRBV2	ASSGTGFLTGYNEQF
TRBJ2-5	once	TRBV12-5	ASERGTRETQY
TRBJ2-7	once	TRBV11-1	ASSRWGADYEQY
TRBJ2-2	NA	TRBV25-1	ASSPAGATGELF
TRBJ2-7	NA	TRBV24-1	APRVRKNRRSYEQY
TRBJ2-3	NA	TRBV19	ASSIGTATDTQY
TRBJ1-2	NA	TRBV3-1/TRBV3-2	ASSQVLRNYGYT
TRBJ1-4	NA	TRBV6-5	ASSQSRSGNEKLF
TRBJ1-2	NA	TRBV2	ASSVEVSGENYGYT
TRBJ1-1	NA	TRBV19	ASSPPEMNTEAF
TRBJ2-5	NA	TRBV28	ASSVTRAQETQY
TRBJ2-7	NA	TRBV27	ASSSPMTNYYEQY
TRBJ1-1	NA	TRBV12-3/TRBV12-4	ASSFDRDTEAF
TRBJ1-4	NA	TRBV19	ASSIWGTGDEKLF
TRBJ1-2	NA	TRBV5-8	ASSPTGSNYGYT